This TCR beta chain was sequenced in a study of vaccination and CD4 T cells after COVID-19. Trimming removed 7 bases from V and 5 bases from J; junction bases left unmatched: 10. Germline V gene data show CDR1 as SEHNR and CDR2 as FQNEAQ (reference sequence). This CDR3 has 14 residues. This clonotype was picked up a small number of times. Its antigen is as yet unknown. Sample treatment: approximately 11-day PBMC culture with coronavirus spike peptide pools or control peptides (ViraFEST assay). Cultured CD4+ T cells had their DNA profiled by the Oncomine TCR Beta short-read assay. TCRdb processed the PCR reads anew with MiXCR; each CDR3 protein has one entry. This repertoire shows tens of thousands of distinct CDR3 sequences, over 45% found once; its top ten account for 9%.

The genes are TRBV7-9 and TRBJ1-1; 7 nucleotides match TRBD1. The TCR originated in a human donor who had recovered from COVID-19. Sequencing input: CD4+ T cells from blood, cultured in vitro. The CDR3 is CASTQGVGDTEAFF. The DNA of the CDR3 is TGTGCCAGCACCCAGGGGGTCGGGGATACTGAAGCTTTCTTT.